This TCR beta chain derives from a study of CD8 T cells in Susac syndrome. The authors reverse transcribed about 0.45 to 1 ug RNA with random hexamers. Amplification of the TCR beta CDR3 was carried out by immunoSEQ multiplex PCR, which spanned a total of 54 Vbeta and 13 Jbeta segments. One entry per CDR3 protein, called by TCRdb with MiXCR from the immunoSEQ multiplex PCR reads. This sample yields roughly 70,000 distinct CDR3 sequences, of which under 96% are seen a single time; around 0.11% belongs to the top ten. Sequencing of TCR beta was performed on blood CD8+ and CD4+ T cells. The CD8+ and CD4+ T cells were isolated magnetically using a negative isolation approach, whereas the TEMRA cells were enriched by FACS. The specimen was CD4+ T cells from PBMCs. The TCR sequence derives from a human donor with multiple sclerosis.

CDR3 loop: CSAGGGAGTEAFF. The CDR3 DNA follows: TGCAGCGCGGGGGGGGGCGCGGGCACTGAAGCTTTCTTT. The genes are TRBV29-1 and TRBJ1-1; a weak D match, TRBD1 (6 bases). The CDR3 has 13 amino acids. The germline CDR1 and CDR2 sequences are SQVTM and ANQGSEA. V dropped 7 bases and J dropped 4 bases, with 16 bases sitting between them.